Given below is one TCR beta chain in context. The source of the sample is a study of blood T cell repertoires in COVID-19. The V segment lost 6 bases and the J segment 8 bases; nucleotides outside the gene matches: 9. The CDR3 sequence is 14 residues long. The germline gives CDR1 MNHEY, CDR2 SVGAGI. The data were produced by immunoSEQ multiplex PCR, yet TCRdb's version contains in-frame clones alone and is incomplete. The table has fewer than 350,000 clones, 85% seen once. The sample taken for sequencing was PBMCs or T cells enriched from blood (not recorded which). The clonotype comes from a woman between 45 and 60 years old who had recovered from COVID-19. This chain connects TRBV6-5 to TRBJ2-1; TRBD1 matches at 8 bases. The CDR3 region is CASRRQGTPDEQFF. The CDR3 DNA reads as TGTGCCAGCAGACGACAGGGGACCCCCGATGAGCAGTTCTTC.